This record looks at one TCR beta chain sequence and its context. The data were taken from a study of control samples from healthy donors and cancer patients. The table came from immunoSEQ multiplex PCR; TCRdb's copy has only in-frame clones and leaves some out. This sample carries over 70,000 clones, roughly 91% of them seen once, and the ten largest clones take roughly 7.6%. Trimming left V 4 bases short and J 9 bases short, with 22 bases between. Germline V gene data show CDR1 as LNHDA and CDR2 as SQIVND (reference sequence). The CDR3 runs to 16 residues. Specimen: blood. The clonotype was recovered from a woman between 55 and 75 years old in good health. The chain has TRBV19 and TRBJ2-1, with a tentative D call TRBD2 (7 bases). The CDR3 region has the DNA TGTGCCAGTAGTAAAAATGGAGCGGGAAGGGGGACTGAGCAGTTCTTC. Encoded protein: CASSKNGAGRGTEQFF.